Listed here are 17 T cell receptor beta chains from one sample, sequenced in a study of shared clonotypes between healthy human individuals. Data came from immunoSEQ multiplex PCR; TCRdb stores just in-frame clones and leaves some out. The sample holds approximately 2.3 million clones, approximately 95% seen once. Sequencing was performed on naive CD4+ T cells from PBMCs. The subset is: CD45RA+ positively selected. These receptors all stem from a man between 18 and 35 years old in good health. Some clones in this sample may be carry-over from other donors' samples.

The J gene is TRBJ2-1, the V gene TRBV15, with TRBD2 as a possible D gene (7 bases). This CDR3 region has 12 residues. Germline CDR1 and CDR2: LNHNV and YYDKDF (reference sequence). V gave up 8 bases and J gave up 7 bases, with 12 bases separating them. CDR3 sequence (DNA): TGTGCCACCGCTGAGGGGGGGAATGAGCAGTTCTTC. Amino acids: CATAEGGNEQFF.

This clone was seen more than once but under ten times. The chain recombines TRBV19 with TRBJ2-2; D uncertain. Germline assignment: CDR1 LNHDA and CDR2 SQIVND (reference sequence). The CDR3 runs 13 residues. Trimming cost V 4 bases and J 3 bases, with 6 bases left between them. The CDR3 reads CASSRQYTGELFF. The CDR3 DNA reads TGTGCCAGTAGTAGACAATACACCGGGGAGCTGTTTTTT.

The gene calls are TRBV7-9 and TRBJ2-3; D unclear. The CDR3 has 16 residues. Germline CDR1 reads SEHNR; CDR2 reads FQNEAQ (reference sequence). V lost 2 bases, J lost 0 bases, and 12 bases lay in between. CDR3 in DNA: TGTGCCAGCAGCTTACTTGAATTGGCTAGCACAGATACGCAGTATTTT. Protein product: CASSLLELASTDTQYF.

The chain employs TRBV5-6 and TRBJ2-3; 14 nucleotides match TRBD2. This CDR3 region has 15 residues. V lost 3 bases and J lost 5; bases outside the gene matches: 2. Germline V gives CDR1 SGHDT, CDR2 YYEEEE. This chain's CDR3 is CASSSGLAGVDTQYF. The DNA for the CDR3 is TGTGCCAGCAGCTCGGGACTAGCGGGAGTAGATACGCAGTATTTT.

The chain recombines TRBV2 with TRBJ2-3, with 10 bases aligning to TRBD2. V was pared by 5 bases and J by 1 base, with 6 bases of the junction left unmatched. The CDR3 is made up of 16 amino acids. The germline CDR1 and CDR2 sequences are SNHLY and FYNNEI. The CDR3 nucleotides are TGTGCCAGCAGTTATCTAGCGGGAGTTGGCACAGATACGCAGTATTTT. Its protein is CASSYLAGVGTDTQYF.

The chain couples TRBV28 to TRBJ1-1; D is unclear. Trimming left V 2 bases short and J 5 bases short, with 15 bases between. CDR3 size: 15 residues. The germline gives CDR1 MDHEN, CDR2 SYDVKM. The CDR3 protein is CASSLMTVVYTEAFF. The CDR3, as DNA: TGTGCCAGCAGTTTAATGACGGTGGTATATACTGAAGCTTTCTTT.

The rearrangement links TRBV5-1 to TRBJ2-3, with TRBD2 matching 9 bases. Germline V CDR1 and CDR2: SGHRS, YFSETQ. V was clipped by 1 base and J by 2 bases; unmatched bases: 11. The CDR3 has 18 residues. CDR3 nucleotide sequence: TGCGCCAGCAGCTTGCCCGGTTCTGCTAGCGGGGTCACAGATACGCAGTATTTT. It codes for CASSLPGSASGVTDTQYF.

The chain carries TRBV4-3 and TRBJ2-3; 11 bases agree with TRBD2. This CDR3 spans 15 amino acids. V gave up 3 bases and J gave up 3 bases; unmatched junction bases: 2. The germline V gene has CDR1 LGHNA and CDR2 YSLEER. In DNA, the CDR3 is TGCGCCAGCAGCCACATAGCGGGAGGGACAGATACGCAGTATTTT. Amino acid sequence: CASSHIAGGTDTQYF.

The V call is TRBV7-7, the J call TRBJ2-5, with a weak D call TRBD1 (6 bases). This CDR3 is built from 14 residues. Germline V gene lookup returns CDR1 SSHAT and CDR2 FNYEAQ (reference sequence). V was clipped by 5 bases and J by 1 base, with 11 bases between them. This CDR3 reads CASSIDRIQETQYF. The CDR3 bases are TGTGCCAGCAGCATAGACAGGATCCAAGAGACCCAGTACTTC.

The V and J genes are TRBV19 and TRBJ2-7; D gene uncertain. V was shortened by 0 bases and J by 3 bases, with 12 bases between the two germline ends. The CDR3 runs to 15 residues. Germline V gives CDR1 LNHDA, CDR2 SQIVND (reference sequence). The CDR3 reads CASSIEVGRNYEQYF. CDR3 DNA: TGTGCCAGTAGTATAGAGGTAGGCAGAAACTACGAGCAGTACTTC.

The rearrangement joins TRBV29-1 to TRBJ2-1, with TRBD2 identical over 10 bases. V lost 6 bases, J lost 3 bases, and 14 bases stayed unmatched. The CDR3 sequence is 17 residues long. CDR1 is SQVTM and CDR2 is ANQGSEA in the germline V gene. The CDR3 nucleotides are TGCAGCGTGAGGCCCCATCACCTAGCGGGAGTCTACAATGAGCAGTTCTTC. This sequence encodes CSVRPHHLAGVYNEQFF.

The genes are TRBV28 and TRBJ1-2; D possibly corresponds to TRBD1 (6 bases). Trimming cost V 6 bases and J 8 bases, with 13 bases left between them. CDR3 size: 12 residues. CDR1 MDHEN and CDR2 SYDVKM come from the germline V gene. The CDR3 loop reads CASSLLTGGYTF. DNA for the CDR3: TGTGCCAGCAGCCTCTTGACAGGCGGCTACACCTTC.

This clone was seen more than once but under ten times. V and J are TRBV28 and TRBJ1-1, with a possible D match to TRBD1 (5 bases). CDR3 length: 13 residues. Germline V gives CDR1 MDHEN, CDR2 SYDVKM. Trimming took off 5 bases at V and 6 bases at J, with 13 bases between the two ends. CDR3 in amino acids: CASSQTWGAEAFF. The CDR3, as DNA: TGTGCCAGCAGTCAAACGTGGGGGGCTGAAGCTTTCTTT.

V gene TRBV4-1 combines with J gene TRBJ2-5; 11 nucleotides align to TRBD2. The germline V gene has CDR1 MGHRA and CDR2 YSYEKL. Germline trimming cut 0 bases from V and 7 bases from J; bases unmatched to any gene: 10. The CDR3 covers 17 residues. The CDR3 DNA reads TGCGCCAGCAGCCAAGATGGACTAGCGGGTGGGGGGTTGACCCAGTACTTC. It translates to CASSQDGLAGGGLTQYF.

The chain is built from TRBV15 and TRBJ2-1, with 9 nucleotides matching TRBD2. This CDR3 contains 22 residues. Germline values: CDR1 LNHNV, CDR2 YYDKDF (reference sequence). The V gene end was trimmed by 0 bases and the J gene end by 0 bases; junction bases not matched to a gene: 18. CDR3 protein: CATSRDHLGTSPFRSSYNEQFF. Written as DNA, the CDR3 is TGTGCCACCAGCAGAGATCATTTGGGGACTAGCCCTTTTCGGAGCTCCTACAATGAGCAGTTCTTC.

This chain uses TRBV19 with TRBJ2-2; D might be TRBD1 (6 bases). Between the trimmed V and J ends, which lost 10 bases and 4 bases, there was a span of 16 bases. CDR3 length: 14 residues. Germline CDR1 LNHDA, CDR2 SQIVND (reference sequence). CDR3 sequence reads: CATKTGYGTGELFF. CDR3 nucleotide sequence: TGTGCCACAAAGACAGGTTACGGCACCGGGGAGCTGTTTTTT.

Here the CDR3 DNA reads TGTGCCAGCAGTGAAGAAGTGGAGTTAGGAAGTGGCTACACCTTC. This gives the protein CASSEEVELGSGYTF. The V gene is TRBV2, the J gene TRBJ1-2; D gene uncertain. The length of the CDR3 is 15 residues. Trimming removed 1 base from V and 7 bases from J, with 16 bases in between. CDR1 is SNHLY and CDR2 is FYNNEI in the germline V gene.